The rows below give T cell receptor beta chains drawn from one sample of a study of blood T cell repertoires in COVID-19. Clones were sequenced by immunoSEQ multiplex PCR, and TCRdb holds only the in-frame ones, with some missing. Of 300,000 or so clones in the sample, roughly nine tenths were seen once. The specimen was PBMCs or T cells enriched from blood (not recorded which). These receptors were taken from a man aged 55 to 70 who had recovered from COVID-19. Each CDR3 is given with its conserved first and last residue. The D gene is left open where the match is weak.

cdr3_nt cdr3_aa d_call j_call v_call
TGCAGCACTGGACAGGTGAACACTGAAGCTTTCTTT CSTGQVNTEAFF TRBD1 TRBJ1-1 TRBV29-1
TGTGCCAGCAGCTTATTCAAGGGAGTCTCTGAAGCTTTCTTT CASSLFKGVSEAFF . TRBJ1-1 TRBV13
TGTGCCAGCAGCAAGGGACAGCCTACTGATCCCCTCCACTTT CASSKGQPTDPLHF TRBD1 TRBJ1-6 TRBV11-3
TGTGCCAGCTCCCCCCGGGACAGGGGAGAAAAACTGTTTTTT CASSPRDRGEKLFF TRBD1 TRBJ1-4 TRBV18
TGTGCCATCGGGCCAGCGGGAGCGCCTGAGCAGTTCTTC CAIGPAGAPEQFF TRBD2 TRBJ2-1 TRBV10-3
TGTGCCAGCGCCGGGCAGGGCAGCACAGATACGCAGTATTTT CASAGQGSTDTQYF . TRBJ2-3 TRBV5-8
TGTGCCAGTAGCGGACAGGGCCCGGGCACTTCACCCCTCCACTTT CASSGQGPGTSPLHF TRBD1 TRBJ1-6 TRBV19
TGTGCCTGGAACCGGTTTGCGGGGGGGAGCAATCAGCCCCAGCATTTT CAWNRFAGGSNQPQHF . TRBJ1-5 TRBV30
TGTGCCAGCAGTTTAGCTAGCGGGGGCCTCTACGAGCAGTACTTC CASSLASGGLYEQYF TRBD2 TRBJ2-7 TRBV27
TGTGCCAGTAGAACAACCTACCTCAGCGTACCGAACACCGGGGAGCTGTTTTTT CASRTTYLSVPNTGELFF . TRBJ2-2 TRBV19